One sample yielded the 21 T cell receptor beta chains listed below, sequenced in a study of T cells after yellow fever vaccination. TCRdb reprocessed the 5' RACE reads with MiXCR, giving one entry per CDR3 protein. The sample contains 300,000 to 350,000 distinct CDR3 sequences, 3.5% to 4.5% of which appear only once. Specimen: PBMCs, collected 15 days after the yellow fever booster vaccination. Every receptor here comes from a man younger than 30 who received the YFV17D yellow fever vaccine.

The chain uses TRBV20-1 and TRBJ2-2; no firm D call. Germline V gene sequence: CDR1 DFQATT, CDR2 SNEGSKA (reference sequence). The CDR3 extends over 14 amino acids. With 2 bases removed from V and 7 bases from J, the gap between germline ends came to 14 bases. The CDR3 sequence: CSARKVTGYGELFF. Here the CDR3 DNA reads TGCAGTGCTAGAAAGGTCACTGGCTACGGGGAGCTGTTTTTT.

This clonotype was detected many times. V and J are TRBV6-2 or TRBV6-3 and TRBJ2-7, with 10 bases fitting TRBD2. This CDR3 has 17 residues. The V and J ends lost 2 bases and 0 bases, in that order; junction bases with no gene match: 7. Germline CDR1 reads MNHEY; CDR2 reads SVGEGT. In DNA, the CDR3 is TGTGCCAGCAGTTACAGGGCTAGCGGGGGATACTCCTACGAGCAGTACTTC. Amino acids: CASSYRASGGYSYEQYF.

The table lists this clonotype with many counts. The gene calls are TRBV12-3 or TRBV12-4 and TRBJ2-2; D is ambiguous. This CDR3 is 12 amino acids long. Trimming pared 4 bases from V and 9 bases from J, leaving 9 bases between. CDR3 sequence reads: CASSYRFWELFF. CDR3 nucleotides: TGTGCCAGCAGTTATCGTTTTTGGGAGCTGTTTTTT.

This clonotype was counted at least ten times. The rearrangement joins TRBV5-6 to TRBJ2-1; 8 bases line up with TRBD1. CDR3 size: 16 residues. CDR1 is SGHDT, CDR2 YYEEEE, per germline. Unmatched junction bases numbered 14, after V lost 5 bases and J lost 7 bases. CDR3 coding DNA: TGTGCCAGCAGACGTCAGGGGGCTGCAAGGAGAAATGAGCAGTTCTTC. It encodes CASRRQGAARRNEQFF.

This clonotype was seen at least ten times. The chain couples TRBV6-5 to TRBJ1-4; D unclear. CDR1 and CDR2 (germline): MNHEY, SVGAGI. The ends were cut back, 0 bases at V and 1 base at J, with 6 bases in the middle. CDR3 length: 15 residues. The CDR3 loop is CASSYSDGTNEKLFF. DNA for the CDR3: TGTGCCAGCAGTTACTCAGATGGAACTAATGAAAAACTGTTTTTT.

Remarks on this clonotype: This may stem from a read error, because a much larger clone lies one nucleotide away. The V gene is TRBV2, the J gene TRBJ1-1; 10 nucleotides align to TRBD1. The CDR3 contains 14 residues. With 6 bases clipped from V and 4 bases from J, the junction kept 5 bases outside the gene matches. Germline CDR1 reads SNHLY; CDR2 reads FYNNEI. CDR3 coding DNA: TGTGCCAGCAGCACGACAGGGGGCGGCACTGAAGCTTTCTTT. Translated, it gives CASSTTGGGTEAFF.

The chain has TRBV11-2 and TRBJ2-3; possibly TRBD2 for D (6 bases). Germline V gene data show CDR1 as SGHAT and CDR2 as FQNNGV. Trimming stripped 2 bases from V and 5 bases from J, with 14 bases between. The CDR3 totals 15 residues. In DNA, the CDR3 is TGTGCCAGCAGCTTATGGGGTTCAGCGGGAGATACGCAGTATTTT. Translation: CASSLWGSAGDTQYF.

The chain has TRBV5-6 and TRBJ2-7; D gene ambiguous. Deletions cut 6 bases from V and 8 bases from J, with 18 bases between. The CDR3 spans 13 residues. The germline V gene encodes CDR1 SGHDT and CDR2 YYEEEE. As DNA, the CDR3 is TGTGCCAGCATCTCCTGGTCGGGCACCCAGCAGTACTTC. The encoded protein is CASISWSGTQQYF.

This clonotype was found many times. The CDR3 DNA reads TGTGCCAGCTCACCGGCGGGACTAGTCAATGAGCAGTTCTTC. Amino acids: CASSPAGLVNEQFF. This chain uses TRBV18 with TRBJ2-1; 8 bases map to TRBD2. The CDR3 has 14 amino acids. After removal of 3 bases from V and 6 bases from J, the junction contained 4 bases not matched to a gene. Germline loops: CDR1 KGHSH, CDR2 LQKENI.

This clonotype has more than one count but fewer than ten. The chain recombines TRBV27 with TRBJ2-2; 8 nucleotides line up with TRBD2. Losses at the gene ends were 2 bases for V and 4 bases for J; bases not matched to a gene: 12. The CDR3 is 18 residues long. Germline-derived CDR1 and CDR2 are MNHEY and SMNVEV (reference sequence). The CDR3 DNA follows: TGTGCCAGCAGTTTAGGGACGGGAGCTAGCGGGTCCACCGGGGAGCTGTTTTTT. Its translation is CASSLGTGASGSTGELFF.

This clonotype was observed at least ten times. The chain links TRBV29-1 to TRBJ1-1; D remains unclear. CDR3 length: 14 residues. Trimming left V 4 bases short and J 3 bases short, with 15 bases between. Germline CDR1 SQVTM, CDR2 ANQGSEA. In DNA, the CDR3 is TGCAGCGTTGGTGCCGGGGAATGGTACACTGAAGCTTTCTTT. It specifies CSVGAGEWYTEAFF.

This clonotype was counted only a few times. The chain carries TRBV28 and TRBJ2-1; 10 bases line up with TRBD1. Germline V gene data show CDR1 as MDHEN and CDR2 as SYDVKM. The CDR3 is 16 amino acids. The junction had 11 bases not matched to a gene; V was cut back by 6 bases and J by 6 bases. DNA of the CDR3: TGTGCCAGCAGGCTCCTCCGGGACAGGGGCCTCAATGAGCAGTTCTTC. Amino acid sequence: CASRLLRDRGLNEQFF.

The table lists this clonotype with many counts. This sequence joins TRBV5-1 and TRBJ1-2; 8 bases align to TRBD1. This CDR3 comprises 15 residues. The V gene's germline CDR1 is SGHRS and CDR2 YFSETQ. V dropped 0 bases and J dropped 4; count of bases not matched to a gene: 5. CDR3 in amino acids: CASSLVAGGFYGYTF. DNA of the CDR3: TGCGCCAGCAGCTTGGTTGCAGGGGGCTTCTATGGCTACACCTTC.

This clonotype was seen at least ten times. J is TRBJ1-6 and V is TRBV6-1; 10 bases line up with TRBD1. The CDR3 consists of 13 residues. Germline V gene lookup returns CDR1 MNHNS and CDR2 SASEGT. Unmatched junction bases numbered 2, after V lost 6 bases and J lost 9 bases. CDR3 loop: CASRGTGASPLHF. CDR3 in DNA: TGTGCCAGCAGGGGGACAGGGGCTTCACCCCTCCACTTT.

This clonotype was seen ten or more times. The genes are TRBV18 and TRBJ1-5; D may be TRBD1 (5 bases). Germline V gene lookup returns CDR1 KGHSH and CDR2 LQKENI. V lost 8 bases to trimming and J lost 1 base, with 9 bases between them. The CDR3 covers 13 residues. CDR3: CASARDSNQPQHF. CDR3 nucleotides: TGTGCCAGCGCCCGGGACAGCAATCAGCCCCAGCATTTT.

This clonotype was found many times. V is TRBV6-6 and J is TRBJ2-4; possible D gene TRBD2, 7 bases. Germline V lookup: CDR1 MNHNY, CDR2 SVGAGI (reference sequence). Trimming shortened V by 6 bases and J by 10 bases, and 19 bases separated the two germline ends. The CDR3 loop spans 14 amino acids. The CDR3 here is CASSPEGGPLIQYF. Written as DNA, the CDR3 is TGTGCCAGCAGCCCTGAGGGGGGGCCCTTGATTCAGTACTTC.

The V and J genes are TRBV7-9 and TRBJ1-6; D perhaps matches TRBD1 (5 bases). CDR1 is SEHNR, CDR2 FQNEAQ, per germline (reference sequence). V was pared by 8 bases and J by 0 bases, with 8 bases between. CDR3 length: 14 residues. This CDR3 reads CASQGSSYNSPLHF. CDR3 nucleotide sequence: TGTGCCAGCCAGGGAAGCTCCTATAATTCACCCCTCCACTTT. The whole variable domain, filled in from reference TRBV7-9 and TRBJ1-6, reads DTGVSQNPRHKITKRGQNVTFRCDPISEHNRLYWYRQTLGQGPEFLTYFQNEAQLEKSRLLSDRFSAERPKGSFSTLEIQRTEQGDSAMYLCASQGSSYNSPLHFGNGTRLTVT.

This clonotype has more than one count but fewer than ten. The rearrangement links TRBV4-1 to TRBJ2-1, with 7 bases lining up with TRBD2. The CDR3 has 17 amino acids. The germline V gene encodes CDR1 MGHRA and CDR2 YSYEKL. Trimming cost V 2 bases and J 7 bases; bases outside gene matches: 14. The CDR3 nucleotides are TGCGCCAGCAGCCAATCCCCCCCGGGGCGGGGAGGGAATGAGCAGTTCTTC. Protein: CASSQSPPGRGGNEQFF.

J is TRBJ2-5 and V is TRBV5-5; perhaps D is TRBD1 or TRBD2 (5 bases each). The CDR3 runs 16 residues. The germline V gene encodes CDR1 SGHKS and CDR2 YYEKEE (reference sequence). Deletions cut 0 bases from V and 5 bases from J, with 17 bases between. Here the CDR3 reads CASSLVRAVPGETQYF. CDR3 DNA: TGTGCCAGCAGCTTGGTGAGGGCCGTCCCAGGGGAGACCCAGTACTTC.

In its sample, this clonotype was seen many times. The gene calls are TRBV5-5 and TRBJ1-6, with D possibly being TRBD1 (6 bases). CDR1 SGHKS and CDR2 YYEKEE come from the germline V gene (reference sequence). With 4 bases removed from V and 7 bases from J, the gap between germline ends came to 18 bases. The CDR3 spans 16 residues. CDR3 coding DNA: TGTGCCAGCAGCCGGGGACCGGCAACAGGGAATTCACCCCTCCACTTT. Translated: CASSRGPATGNSPLHF.

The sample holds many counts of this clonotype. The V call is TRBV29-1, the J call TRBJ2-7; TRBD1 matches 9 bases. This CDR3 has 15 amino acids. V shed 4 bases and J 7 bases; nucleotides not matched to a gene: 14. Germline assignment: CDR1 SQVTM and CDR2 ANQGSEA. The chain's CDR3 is CSVAGTGRGSGEQYF. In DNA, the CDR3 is TGCAGCGTTGCTGGGACAGGGAGGGGTTCGGGGGAGCAGTACTTC.